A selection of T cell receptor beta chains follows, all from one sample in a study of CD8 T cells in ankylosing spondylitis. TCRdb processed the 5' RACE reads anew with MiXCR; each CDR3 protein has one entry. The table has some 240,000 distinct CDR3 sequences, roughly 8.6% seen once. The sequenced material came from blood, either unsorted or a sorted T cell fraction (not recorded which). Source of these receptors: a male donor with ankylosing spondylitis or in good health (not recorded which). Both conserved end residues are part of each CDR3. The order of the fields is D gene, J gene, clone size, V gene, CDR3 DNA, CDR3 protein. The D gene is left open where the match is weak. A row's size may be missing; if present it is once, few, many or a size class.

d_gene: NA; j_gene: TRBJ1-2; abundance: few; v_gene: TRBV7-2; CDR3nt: TGTGCCAGCAGCTTAGGTTTAGACGATGGCTACACCTTC; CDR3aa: CASSLGLDDGYTF
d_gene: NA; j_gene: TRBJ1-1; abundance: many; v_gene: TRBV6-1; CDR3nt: TGTGCCAGCAGTGATAAACCCTTTCGGAACACTGAAGCTTTCTTT; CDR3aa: CASSDKPFRNTEAFF
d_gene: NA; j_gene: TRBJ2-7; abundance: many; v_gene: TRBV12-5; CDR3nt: TGTGCTAGTGGTTGGACAGCCTACGAGCAGTACTTC; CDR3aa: CASGWTAYEQYF
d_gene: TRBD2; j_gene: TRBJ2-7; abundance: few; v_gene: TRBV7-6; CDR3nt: TGTGCCAGCAGCTCCTCCGGGGGGAGAACCTACGAGCAGTACTTC; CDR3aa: CASSSSGGRTYEQYF
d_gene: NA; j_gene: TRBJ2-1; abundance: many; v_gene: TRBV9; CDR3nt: TGTGCCAGCAGCGAGCCTCGGGGCTTACCGAGCTCCTACAATGAGCAGTTCTTC; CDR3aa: CASSEPRGLPSSYNEQFF
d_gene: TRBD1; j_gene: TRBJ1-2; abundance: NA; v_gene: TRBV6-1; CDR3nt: TGTGCCAGCAGTCCCCCTCAGGGGGCGTATGGCTACACCTTC; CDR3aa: CASSPPQGAYGYTF
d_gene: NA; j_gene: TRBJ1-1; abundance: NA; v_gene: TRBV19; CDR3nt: TGTGCCAGTAGTATACAGAGTACTGAAGCTTTCTTT; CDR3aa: CASSIQSTEAFF
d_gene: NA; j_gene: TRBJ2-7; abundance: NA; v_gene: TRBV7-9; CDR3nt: TGTGCCAGCAGCCCAGTGGCTCCCTACGAGCAGTACTTC; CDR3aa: CASSPVAPYEQYF
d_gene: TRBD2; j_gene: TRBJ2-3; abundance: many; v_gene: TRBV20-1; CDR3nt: TGCAGTGCTAGAGTTGCATTTAGGGACGGGAGGATCCTAGCGGGTACAGATACGCAGTATTTT; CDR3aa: CSARVAFRDGRILAGTDTQYF
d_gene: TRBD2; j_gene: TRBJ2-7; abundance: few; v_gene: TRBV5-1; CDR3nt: TGCGCCAGCAGACCTAGCGGGGGGGCCTACGAGCAGTACTTC; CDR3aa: CASRPSGGAYEQYF
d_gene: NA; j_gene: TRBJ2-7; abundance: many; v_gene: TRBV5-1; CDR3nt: TGCGCCAGCAGAGCCGCGTGGAACGAGCAGTACTTC; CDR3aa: CASRAAWNEQYF